These 30 T cell receptor beta chains came from one sample sequenced in a study of T cells in women clearing cervical HPV infection. Using immunoSEQ multiplex PCR, the repertoire was profiled, and TCRdb retains in-frame clones only, with some absent. There are 31,000 or so clones in the sample, with more than 4% held by the top ten. Sequenced material: blood buffy coat. Receptors originate from a woman between 18 and 75 years old with a cervical HPV16 infection that either progressed to CIN3+ or cleared (not recorded which).

Turning to this clone: The read is 3 residues too short to cover the CDR3 end, so that end is filled in from the germline J gene. The V call is TRBV7-2, the J call TRBJ2-4; 9 bases are shared with TRBD1. The CDR3 is 13 amino acids. The germline CDR1 and CDR2 sequences are SGHTA and FQGNSA. CDR3 protein: CASSRRTGVYQYF. The CDR3 bases that were read are TGTGCCAGCAGCCGAAGGACAGGGGTCTAT.

Worth noting for this clone: Read data end 3 residues before the CDR3 end; the end is taken from the germline J gene. This rearrangement joins TRBV30 to TRBJ2-1; 8 nucleotides match TRBD2. With 2 bases clipped from V and 8 bases from J, the junction kept 5 bases outside the gene matches. Germline V gene data show CDR1 as GTSNPN and CDR2 as SVGIG (reference sequence). The CDR3 runs to 13 residues. Partial CDR3 DNA: TGTGCCTGGAGTTGGGGACTAGTCGATGAG. Protein: CAWSWGLVDE. The entire CDR3 protein is CAWSWGLVDEQFF.

With regard to this clone: The observed sequence ends 3 residues before the CDR3 terminus, with the missing tail filled in from the germline J gene. The rearrangement uses TRBV11-2 and TRBJ2-5; D gene uncertain. Germline V gene sequence: CDR1 SGHAT, CDR2 FQNNGV. The V end lost 1 base, the J end lost 1 base, and 7 bases lay between the germline ends. There are 14 residues in the CDR3. The sequenced part of the CDR3 DNA is TGTGCCAGCAGCTTAGGTGCCAGCCAAGAGACC. Protein product: CASSLGASQET. The CDR3 reads in full as CASSLGASQETQYF.

The CDR3 DNA, read in part, is TGTGCCACCAGTGACCCCGACAGGGAGGGGAACATT. This gives the protein CATSDPDREGNI. The full CDR3 protein reads CATSDPDREGNIQYF. The rearrangement uses TRBV24-1 and TRBJ2-4; the D gene could be TRBD1 or TRBD2 (7 bases each). Read sequence stops 3 residues before the CDR3 end, and the germline J gene provides the missing end. In germline, CDR1 is KGHDR, CDR2 SFDVKD. V lost 4 bases to trimming and J lost 7 bases, with 16 bases between them. The CDR3 runs to 15 residues.

In regard to this clone: The CDR3 end falls 3 residues outside the read, so it is completed with the germline J gene. This chain connects TRBV6-2 or TRBV6-3 to TRBJ1-2; D is ambiguous. CDR3 length equals 14 residues. V shed 6 bases and J shed 0 bases, with 11 bases lying between them. CDR1 and CDR2 (germline): MNHEY, SVGEGT. The CDR3 spells CASSPLGSNYGYTF. The sequenced CDR3 bases are TGTGCCAGCAGCCCCCTCGGGTCTAACTATGGC.

Points on this clone: Read coverage stops 3 residues before the CDR3 terminus; the germline J gene supplies the remainder. The chain carries TRBV5-1 and TRBJ2-7; 10 bases map to TRBD1. This CDR3 region has 15 residues. Germline assignment: CDR1 SGHRS and CDR2 YFSETQ. The V gene end was trimmed by 1 base and the J gene end by 5 bases; junction bases not matched to a gene: 6. CDR3 sequence: CASSLSGTGDNEQYF. Incomplete CDR3 DNA: TGCGCCAGCAGCTTGAGTGGGACAGGGGACAACGAG. The full variable domain, with the rest looked up from reference TRBV5-1 and TRBJ2-7, is KAGVTQTPRYLIKTRGQQVTLSCSPISGHRSVSWYQQTPGQGLQFLFEYFSETQRNKGNFPGRFSGRQFSNSRSEMNVSTLELGDSALYLCASSLSGTGDNEQYFGPGTRLTVT.

As to this clone: Sequencing ends 3 residues short of the CDR3 end; the germline J gene provides the rest. V usage is TRBV11-1 and J usage is TRBJ2-5; D is undetermined. The CDR3 has 14 residues. V lost 2 bases, J lost 3 bases, and 10 bases lay in between. The germline CDR1 and CDR2 sequences are SGHAT and FQDESV (reference sequence). The sequenced part of the CDR3 DNA is TGTGCCAGCAGCTTACGAAGGCGGAAAGAGACC. It specifies CASSLRRRKET. The whole CDR3 is CASSLRRRKETQYF.

Points on this clone: Read data end 3 residues before the CDR3 end; the end is taken from the germline J gene. This rearrangement joins TRBV30 to TRBJ2-7, with D perhaps matching TRBD2 (7 bases). The CDR3 is 14 amino acids. The V end lost 1 base, the J end lost 2 bases, and 12 bases lay between the germline ends. Looked up from germline, CDR1 is GTSNPN and CDR2 is SVGIG (reference sequence). The CDR3 region is CAWSEGGPPYEQYF. CDR3 bases read: TGTGCCTGGAGTGAGGGGGGGCCCCCCTACGAG.

As to this clone: Read sequence stops 3 residues before the CDR3 end, and the germline J gene provides the missing end. The chain recombines TRBV28 with TRBJ1-6; D is ambiguous. CDR1 MDHEN and CDR2 SYDVKM come from the germline V gene. The CDR3 has 18 amino acids. Trimming removed 10 bases at V and 7 bases at J, with 29 bases between. The covered CDR3 bases are TGTGCCACCATGATCCGCAGAGGGCGGCGGGGTGGAAATTCACCC. It encodes CATMIRRGRRGGNSP. The entire CDR3 reads CATMIRRGRRGGNSPLHF.

On this clone itself: The read terminates 3 residues ahead of where the CDR3 ends, so the germline J gene completes it. The V call is TRBV6-2 or TRBV6-3, the J call TRBJ2-1; D gene ambiguous. The CDR3 has 11 amino acids. V lost 3 bases and J 8 bases, leaving 5 bases between the germline ends. Germline-derived CDR1 and CDR2 are MNHEY and SVGEGT. The sequenced part of the CDR3 DNA is TGTGCCAGCAGTTATGAGGATGAG. Protein sequence: CASSYEDE. The entire CDR3 sequence reads CASSYEDEQFF.

Of note for this clone: The read stops 3 residues short of the end of the CDR3; the missing end is completed from the germline J gene. This same CDR3 is encoded by further DNA sequences in the sample. The chain links TRBV18 to TRBJ2-7; D might be TRBD1 (5 bases). Trimming pared 5 bases from V and 5 bases from J, leaving 13 bases between. This CDR3 comprises 13 residues. Germline CDR1 is KGHSH and CDR2 is LQKENI. The CDR3 spells CASSSGSGNEQYF. The covered CDR3 bases are TGTGCCAGCTCATCAGGGTCGGGCAACGAG.

This CDR3 is CASSLDLDFETQYF. The CDR3 DNA, read in part, is TGCGCCAGCAGCTTGGACTTAGATTTTGAGACC. V and J are TRBV5-1 and TRBJ2-5, with D unresolved. With the read ending 3 residues before the CDR3 end, the germline J gene is used to fill in that end. The V end lost 0 bases, the J end lost 5 bases, and 11 bases lay between the germline ends. The CDR3 contains 14 residues. Per the germline V gene, CDR1 is SGHRS and CDR2 is YFSETQ. The variable domain in full, completed from reference TRBV5-1 and TRBJ2-5, reads KAGVTQTPRYLIKTRGQQVTLSCSPISGHRSVSWYQQTPGQGLQFLFEYFSETQRNKGNFPGRFSGRQFSNSRSEMNVSTLELGDSALYLCASSLDLDFETQYFGPGTRLLVL.

About this clone itself: The read gets to within 3 residues of the CDR3 end, and the germline J gene fills in the rest. The chain combines TRBV30 with TRBJ1-4; D is possibly TRBD1 (5 bases). The CDR3 sequence is 17 residues long. Germline assignment: CDR1 GTSNPN and CDR2 SVGIG (reference sequence). The sequenced part of the CDR3 DNA is TGTGCCTGGAGTGTAAAGGGGATACTCTCCTATAATTCACCA. Translated, it gives CAWSVKGILSYNSP. The whole CDR3 is CAWSVKGILSYNSPLFF.

As regards this clone: Sequencing ends 3 residues short of the CDR3 end; the germline J gene provides the rest. This chain uses TRBV7-9 with TRBJ1-2; possible D gene TRBD1, 5 bases. Germline V gene sequence: CDR1 SEHNR, CDR2 FQNEAQ (reference sequence). Trimming removed 0 bases at V and 2 bases at J, with 10 bases between. The CDR3 totals 15 residues. The CDR3 spells CASSLALTVNYGYTF. The part of the CDR3 DNA that was read is TGTGCCAGCAGCTTAGCCCTGACAGTAAACTATGGC.

As for this clone: The read stops 3 residues short of the end of the CDR3; the missing end is completed from the germline J gene. The V and J genes are TRBV7-2 and TRBJ1-1; D remains ambiguous. Germline CDR1 reads SGHTA; CDR2 reads FQGNSA. The CDR3 length is 15 residues. Trimming removed 1 base from V and 1 base from J, with 10 bases in between. The DNA read from the CDR3 is TGTGCCAGCAGCTTAGTCAGAGGTCGGAACACTGAA. Its translation is CASSLVRGRNTE. The whole CDR3 sequence is CASSLVRGRNTEAFF.

About this clone: From the germline J gene comes the end of the CDR3, since the read stops 3 residues before it. The V and J genes are TRBV19 and TRBJ2-7, with D hard to call. With 4 bases removed from V and 2 bases from J, the gap between germline ends came to 15 bases. This CDR3 contains 15 residues. Germline CDR1 and CDR2: LNHDA and SQIVND (reference sequence). The sequenced part of the CDR3 DNA is TGTGCCAGTAGTAGGGCAGACCCGGTACCCTACGAG. It is translated as CASSRADPVPYE. The whole CDR3 sequence reads CASSRADPVPYEQYF.

Partial CDR3 DNA: TGTGCCAGCAGCCAGCGGACTAGCGGGGCATACGAG. Its translation is CASSQRTSGAYE. The whole CDR3 reads CASSQRTSGAYEQYF. The V call is TRBV7-6, the J call TRBJ2-7; 12 nucleotides agree with TRBD2. Read sequence stops 3 residues before the CDR3 end, and the germline J gene provides the missing end. The CDR3 totals 15 residues. Unmatched junction bases numbered 6, after V lost 5 bases and J lost 4 bases. Germline V gene sequence: CDR1 SGHVS, CDR2 FNYEAQ.

Regarding this clone: Coverage ceases 3 residues before the CDR3 finishes, and the germline J gene fills in the end. The chain combines TRBV20-1 with TRBJ1-4; D is undetermined. The V gene lost 5 bases and the J gene lost 4 bases, with 14 bases spanning the gap. Per the germline V gene, CDR1 is DFQATT and CDR2 is SNEGSKA (reference sequence). This CDR3 spans 14 amino acids. CDR3 loop: CSASRGPINEKLFF. CDR3 DNA, as far as it was read: TGCAGTGCTTCACGAGGGCCAATTAATGAAAAA.

The CDR3 protein is CASSQGSFQGGYGYTF. The CDR3 DNA, read in part, is TGCGCCAGCAGCCAAGGATCATTCCAGGGTGGCTATGGC. The J gene is TRBJ1-2, the V gene TRBV4-1; D perhaps matches TRBD1 (5 bases). The sequenced fragment ends 3 residues before the CDR3 boundary, so the rest is inferred from the germline J gene. This CDR3 is 16 amino acids long. The germline V gene has CDR1 MGHRA and CDR2 YSYEKL. V lost 1 base and J lost 4, with 16 bases in between.

As regards this clone: The read ends 3 residues early relative to the CDR3; the germline J gene fills the gap. The V and J genes are TRBV20-1 and TRBJ1-2; D might be TRBD1 (5 bases). This CDR3 is built from 15 residues. Germline lookup yields CDR1 DFQATT and CDR2 SNEGSKA (reference sequence). Trimming stripped 0 bases from V and 5 bases from J, with 16 bases between. CDR3 sequence: CSARDRTLGVYGYTF. The covered CDR3 bases are TGCAGTGCTAGAGATCGGACATTAGGGGTATATGGC.

Regarding this clone: Read sequence stops 3 residues before the CDR3 end, and the germline J gene provides the missing end. The chain combines TRBV20-1 with TRBJ2-7; 8 bases line up with TRBD1. The V and J ends lost 1 base and 5 bases, in that order; junction bases with no gene match: 13. The CDR3 contains 16 residues. Per the germline V gene, CDR1 is DFQATT and CDR2 is SNEGSKA (reference sequence). Incomplete CDR3 DNA: TGCAGTGCTAGAGGGGAGAGAAGGACAGGGTCCCACGAG. It translates to CSARGERRTGSHE. The entire CDR3 reads CSARGERRTGSHEQYF.

Of note for this clone: The observed sequence ends 3 residues before the CDR3 terminus, with the missing tail filled in from the germline J gene. The chain uses TRBV7-2 and TRBJ2-3; 7 nucleotides align to TRBD1. Germline V lookup: CDR1 SGHTA, CDR2 FQGNSA. The V and J ends lost 5 bases and 5 bases, in that order; junction bases with no gene match: 10. The CDR3 totals 15 residues. The part of the CDR3 DNA that was read is TGTGCCAGCAGCAGACAGGGAAATGTAGGAGATACG. Protein sequence: CASSRQGNVGDT. The whole CDR3 is CASSRQGNVGDTQYF.

Concerning this clone itself: Read coverage stops 3 residues before the CDR3 terminus; the germline J gene supplies the remainder. V and J are TRBV4-2 and TRBJ2-3, with a possible D match to TRBD2 (6 bases). Trimming shortened V by 1 base and J by 2 bases, and 13 bases separated the two germline ends. The germline CDR1 and CDR2 sequences are LGHNA and YNFKEQ. The CDR3 loop spans 16 amino acids. Partial CDR3 DNA: TGTGCCAGCAGCCAAGTACGGGACTCCGTCACAGATACG. This sequence encodes CASSQVRDSVTDT. The complete CDR3 protein is CASSQVRDSVTDTQYF.

Of note for this clone: Read sequence stops 3 residues before the CDR3 end, and the germline J gene provides the missing end. The chain employs TRBV19 and TRBJ1-1; no definite D call. The CDR3 contains 13 residues. The germline V and J ends were trimmed by 8 bases and 1 base, with 11 bases remaining between them. Per germline, CDR1 LNHDA and CDR2 SQIVND (reference sequence). CDR3 DNA (partial): TGTGCCAGTGTGCGTCACCCGAACACTGAA. It translates to CASVRHPNTE. In full, the CDR3 reads CASVRHPNTEAFF. Based on the CDR3 plus reference TRBV19 and TRBJ1-1, the full variable domain is DGGITQSPKYLFRKEGQNVTLSCEQNLNHDAMYWYRQDPGQGLRLIYYSQIVNDFQKGDIAEGYSVSREKKESFPLTVTSAQKNPTAFYLCASVRHPNTEAFFGQGTRLTVV.

Points on this clone: The read stops 3 residues short of the end of the CDR3; the missing end is completed from the germline J gene. The V gene is TRBV20-1, the J gene TRBJ2-5, with TRBD2 identical over 9 bases. The V gene's germline CDR1 is DFQATT and CDR2 SNEGSKA (reference sequence). CDR3 length: 13 residues. With V trimmed by 2 bases and J by 2 bases, 0 bases remained unmatched. CDR3 DNA, as far as it was read: TGCAGTGCTAGACTAGCGGGGCAAGAGACC. It translates to CSARLAGQET. The whole CDR3 reads CSARLAGQETQYF.

Of note for this clone: The read is 3 residues too short to cover the CDR3 end, so that end is filled in from the germline J gene. The V call is TRBV6-1, the J call TRBJ1-2, with 9 bases fitting TRBD1. The CDR3 runs to 18 residues. After removal of 1 base from V and 0 bases from J, the junction contained 9 bases not matched to a gene. Per germline, CDR1 MNHNS and CDR2 SASEGT. The CDR3 region is CASSEGTGAQLANYGYTF. The covered CDR3 bases are TGTGCCAGCAGTGAAGGGACAGGGGCTCAACTAGCTAACTATGGC.

With respect to this clone: The read is 3 residues too short to cover the CDR3 end, so that end is filled in from the germline J gene. This same CDR3 is encoded by further DNA sequences in the sample. J is TRBJ2-2 and V is TRBV14, with TRBD2 matching over 11 bases. The length of the CDR3 is 17 residues. Germline loops: CDR1 SGHDN, CDR2 FVKESK. With 0 bases clipped from V and 7 bases from J, the junction kept 7 bases outside the gene matches. CDR3 in amino acids: CASSQDLAGGAGGELFF. The DNA read from the CDR3 is TGTGCCAGCAGCCAAGACCTAGCGGGAGGTGCTGGCGGGGAG.

As for this clone: The sequenced fragment ends 3 residues before the CDR3 boundary, so the rest is inferred from the germline J gene. The rearrangement joins TRBV2 to TRBJ1-1, with D perhaps matching TRBD1 (6 bases). V shed 6 bases and J shed 0 bases, with 11 bases lying between them. Germline V gene lookup returns CDR1 SNHLY and CDR2 FYNNEI. The CDR3 is 14 amino acids. This CDR3 reads CASSRTAMNTEAFF. The part of the CDR3 DNA that was read is TGTGCCAGCAGCCGGACAGCAATGAACACTGAA.

Note on this clone: Its ends do not fully match the called genes, so a read error is possible. The read gets to within 3 residues of the CDR3 end, and the germline J gene fills in the rest. The same CDR3 can be traced to other DNA sequences in this sample. The chain joins TRBV5-6 to TRBJ1-3; D might be TRBD1 (6 bases). CDR1 and CDR2 from the germline V gene are SGHDT and YYEEEE. This CDR3 contains 13 residues. CDR3 bases read: TGTGCCAGCAGCCGACTCCAGGGGAACACA. It yields the protein CASSRLQGNT. The whole CDR3 region reads CASSRLQGNTIYF.

By frequency, this clone is medium-sized. Read data end 3 residues before the CDR3 end; the end is taken from the germline J gene. The gene calls are TRBV6-4 and TRBJ2-3; 16 bases align to TRBD2. Per germline, CDR1 MRHNA and CDR2 SNTAGT. Trimming removed 4 bases from V and 4 bases from J; junction bases left unmatched: 2. The CDR3 has 16 amino acids. The part of the CDR3 DNA that was read is TGTGCCAGCAGTGTGGGACTAGCGGGAGGGCCAGATACG. Translating gives CASSVGLAGGPDT. The entire CDR3 sequence reads CASSVGLAGGPDTQYF.